Many counts were recorded for the clone carrying this TCR beta chain. The data belong to a study of T-cell reconstitution after alpha-beta-depleted transplantation in children. Trimming stripped 0 bases from V and 3 bases from J, with 11 bases between. Germline V gene sequence: CDR1 ENHRY, CDR2 SYGVKD. The CDR3 consists of 15 residues. Unique molecular identifiers were used to barcode this TCRbeta library. One entry per CDR3 protein, called by TCRdb with MiXCR from the PCR reads. Found here are about 230,000 distinct CDR3 sequences, about 12% of them singletons; the top ten hold about 2.4%. This TCR derives from a human donor who donated a stem cell graft to a child with acute lymphoblastic leukemia. The chain carries TRBV10-3 and TRBJ1-2; D is uncertain. The source material was PBMCs from the stem cell graft donor, sampled from the stem cell graft. The DNA of the CDR3 is TGTGCCATCAGTGAGTCGACATCTGGGGACTATGGCTACACCTTC. Its protein product is CAISESTSGDYGYTF.